This T cell receptor (beta chain) was obtained from a study of T cells in Graves' hyperthyroidism and ophthalmopathy. RNA transcripts provided the source from which TCR beta CDR3 regions were amplified. A first-round RT-PCR of the TCR CDR3 used the HTBI primer set. From the multiplex PCR reads, TCRdb called clonotypes with MiXCR, one entry per CDR3 protein. The repertoire has 450,000 to 650,000 distinct CDR3 sequences, 17% of them found once; the top ten carry roughly 15%. Thyroid ultrasound, orbital computed tomography, clinical symptoms, and serum thyroxine and TRAb underpinned diagnoses. Extraction of PBMCs used roughly 9.3 ml of fresh peripheral blood. This clonotype was observed a few times. Its antigen is unidentified. The study, taken as a whole, reports: Ophthalmopathy onset followed model prediction by a median around 6.9 months. Within blood appeared most thyroid clonotypes that had expanded above 0.001.

Germline V gene lookup returns CDR1 DFQATT and CDR2 SNEGSKA (reference sequence). The CDR3 has 14 amino acids. J lost 3 bases, V lost 6 bases, and 10 bases had no gene match. The specimen was blood. The source is a woman aged 18-29 years with Graves' ophthalmopathy. This sequence joins TRBV20-1 and TRBJ2-7, with TRBD2 matching 8 bases. The CDR3 spells CSAELLAENYEQYF. CDR3 sequence (DNA): TGCAGTGCGGAATTACTAGCGGAGAACTACGAGCAGTACTTC.